This paragraph reports one T cell receptor beta chain. This entry comes from a study of blood T cell repertoires in COVID-19. Study summary: The origin of the acute and convalescent COVID-19 samples was the United States, Italy and Spain. PBMCs, B-cell-depleted T cells, or T cells were the source of the cDNA or gDNA that made up the material.

Losses at the gene ends were 2 bases for V and 0 bases for J; bases not matched to a gene: 5. Germline V gene data show CDR1 as SGHVS and CDR2 as FQNEAQ. The CDR3 has 19 residues. The authors' processing: From reference gene primer amplification, estimates of nucleated cell counts were derived. TCRdb's table, derived via immunoSEQ multiplex PCR, lists solely in-frame clones and lacks some. V, J and clone size reflect that table, while D and trimming were determined from the DNA. The top ten hold about 11% of the sample, which has 130,000 or so clones, around 90% seen once. V is TRBV7-8 and J is TRBJ2-2, with 14 bases aligning to TRBD2. This TCR derives from a man aged 60 to 75 with active or convalescent COVID-19. Sequenced: peripheral blood. This CDR3 reads CASSLRRLAGGPNTGELFF. DNA for the CDR3: TGTGCCAGCAGCTTACGTAGACTAGCGGGAGGGCCGAACACCGGGGAGCTGTTTTTT.